The rows below give T cell receptor beta chains drawn from one sample of a study of T cells in Graves' hyperthyroidism and ophthalmopathy. TCRdb reprocessed the multiplex PCR reads with MiXCR, giving one entry per CDR3 protein. The sample gives about 500,000 distinct CDR3 sequences, roughly 15% of which show up once; about 29% is in the top ten. The sequenced sample consisted of blood. The receptor source for this set is a woman aged 25 to 39 with Graves' ophthalmopathy. CDR3s include the opening cysteine and the closing phenylalanine or tryptophan. A D gene is named only where the DNA matches it firmly. Part of the rows lack a size; the others show once, few, many or a class for expanded clones.

d_call j_call v_call clone_size cdr3_nt cdr3_aa
TRBD1 TRBJ2-2 TRBV11-2 - TGTGCCAGCAGCCCCGGGGACAGGGTCAACACCGGGGAGCTGTTTTTT CASSPGDRVNTGELFF
- TRBJ2-3 TRBV12-3/TRBV12-4 - TGTGCCAGCAGGGCCGGGACCTTCGGAGATACGCAGTATTTT CASRAGTFGDTQYF
TRBD2 TRBJ2-2 TRBV27 few TGTGCCAGCAGTTCAATTCGACTAGCGGGAGTGGGCGGGGAGCTGTTTTTT CASSSIRLAGVGGELFF
- TRBJ2-5 TRBV6-2/TRBV6-3 few TGTGCCAGCAGCTATTCCGGACGCCCCCAAGAGACCCAGTACTTC CASSYSGRPQETQYF
- TRBJ1-2 TRBV28 many TGTGCCAGCAACACAGGAGCCCGAGGAGGCTACACCTTC CASNTGARGGYTF
- TRBJ1-1 TRBV13 - TGTGCCAGCAGCTTAGAACAGAACGTAATTAAAGCTTTCTTT CASSLEQNVIKAFF
- TRBJ1-1 TRBV5-1 many TGCGCCAGCAGCTTGGGCGGGGGACCTCCTCCTGAAGCTTTCTTT CASSLGGGPPPEAFF
TRBD1 TRBJ2-7 TRBV10-3 - TGTGCCATCAGCGGAGGTGGGACAGGTAGCTCCTACGAGCAGTACTTC CAISGGGTGSSYEQYF
- TRBJ2-4 TRBV5-1 - TGCGCCAGCAGCTTGTATGACAACCCAAACATTCAGTACTTC CASSLYDNPNIQYF
- TRBJ2-5 TRBV11-2 many TGTGCCAGCAGCTTAGTTCCGGGTGAAGAGACCCAGTACTTC CASSLVPGEETQYF
TRBD1 TRBJ1-4 TRBV5-8 - TGTGCCAGCAGCACCGACAGGGGGGGCAGGAATGAAAAACTGTTTTTT CASSTDRGGRNEKLFF
- TRBJ2-3 TRBV20-1 many TGCAGTGCCCTATGGGGGGGGGCATACACAGATACGCAGTATTTT CSALWGGAYTDTQYF
- TRBJ2-6 TRBV5-4 - TGTGCCAGCAGGGTCGAGGGAAAGACACTGACCTCTGGGGCCAACGTCCTGACTTTC CASRVEGKTLTSGANVLTF
TRBD1 TRBJ2-1 TRBV15 few TGTGCCACCAGCAGATCCCCCCCCGGGACAGGGAATTCAAATGAGCAGTTCTTC CATSRSPPGTGNSNEQFF
- TRBJ1-2 TRBV28 many TGTGCCAGCAGTTCACTCCCTCGGGACTATGGCTACACCTTC CASSSLPRDYGYTF